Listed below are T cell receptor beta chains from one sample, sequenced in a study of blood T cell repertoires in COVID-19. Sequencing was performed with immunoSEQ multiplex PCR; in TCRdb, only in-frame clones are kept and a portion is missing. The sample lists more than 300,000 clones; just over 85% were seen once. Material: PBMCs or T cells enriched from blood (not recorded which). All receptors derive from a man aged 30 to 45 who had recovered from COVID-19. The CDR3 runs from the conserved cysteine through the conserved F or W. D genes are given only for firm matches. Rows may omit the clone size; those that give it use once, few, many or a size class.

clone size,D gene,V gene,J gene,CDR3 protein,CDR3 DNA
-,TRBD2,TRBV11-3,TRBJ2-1,CASSPIASGGNQDEQFF,TGTGCCAGCAGCCCCATAGCTAGCGGGGGGAATCAGGATGAGCAGTTCTTC
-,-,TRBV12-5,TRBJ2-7,CASAPGGVPYEQYF,TGTGCTAGTGCCCCAGGTGGTGTTCCCTACGAGCAGTACTTC
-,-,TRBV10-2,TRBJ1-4,CASSPAAHRGEKLFF,TGCGCCAGCAGTCCGGCGGCCCACCGGGGTGAAAAACTGTTTTTT
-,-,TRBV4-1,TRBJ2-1,CASSQPRRGTPLFF,TGCGCCAGCAGCCAACCCCGCCGGGGGACCCCCCTGTTCTTC
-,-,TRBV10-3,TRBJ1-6,CAISESGDGGNSPLHF,TGTGCCATCAGTGAGTCGGGCGACGGAGGGAATTCACCCCTCCACTTT
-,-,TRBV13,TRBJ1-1,CASSLVGNTEAFF,TGTGCCAGCAGCTTAGTCGGGAACACTGAAGCTTTCTTT
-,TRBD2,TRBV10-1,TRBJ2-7,CASRTGGRASYEQYF,TGCGCCAGCAGGACTGGCGGGAGGGCCTCGTACGAGCAGTACTTC
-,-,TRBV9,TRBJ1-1,CASSPGESNTEAFF,TGTGCCAGCAGCCCCGGGGAATCAAACACTGAAGCTTTCTTT
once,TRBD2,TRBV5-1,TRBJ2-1,CASSLAGTSGPNNEQFF,TGCGCCAGCAGCTTGGCAGGGACTAGCGGCCCGAACAATGAGCAGTTCTTC
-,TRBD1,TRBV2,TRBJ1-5,CASSNDRGGNQPQHF,TGTGCCAGCAGTAATGACAGGGGGGGAAATCAGCCCCAGCATTTT
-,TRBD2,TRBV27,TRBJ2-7,CACSSGRISEQYF,TGTGCCTGCTCTAGCGGGAGAATTTCCGAGCAGTACTTC
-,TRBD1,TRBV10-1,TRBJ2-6,CASSDDPDRGPGANVLTF,TGCGCCAGCAGCGACGATCCGGACAGGGGGCCGGGGGCCAACGTCCTGACTTTC
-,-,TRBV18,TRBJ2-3,CASSLKMPAVGTDTQYF,TGTGCCAGCTCTTTAAAAATGCCGGCGGTCGGTACAGATACGCAGTATTTT
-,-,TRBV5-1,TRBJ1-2,CASSHRASRDYGYTF,TGCGCCAGCAGCCACAGGGCGTCGAGAGACTATGGCTACACCTTC
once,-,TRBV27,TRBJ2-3,CASSFTRDTQYF,TGTGCCAGCAGTTTCACCAGAGATACGCAGTATTTT
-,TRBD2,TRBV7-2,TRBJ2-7,CASSLGLAGGHEQYF,TGTGCCAGCAGCTTGGGACTAGCGGGGGGGCACGAGCAGTACTTC
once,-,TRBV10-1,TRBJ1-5,CASGQQGNQPQHF,TGCGCCAGCGGTCAACAGGGCAATCAGCCCCAGCATTTT
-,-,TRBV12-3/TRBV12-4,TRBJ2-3,CASSSLATDTQYF,TGTGCCAGCAGTTCCCTAGCTACAGATACGCAGTATTTT
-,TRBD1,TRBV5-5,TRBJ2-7,CASRSADRAYEQYF,TGTGCCAGCAGGTCCGCGGACAGGGCCTACGAGCAGTACTTC
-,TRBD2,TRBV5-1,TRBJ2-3,CANPRGASGGPPRTDTQYF,TGCGCCAACCCCCGAGGGGCTAGCGGGGGACCCCCGCGCACAGATACGCAGTATTTT